The 10 T cell receptor beta chains listed next were all sequenced from one sample in a study of tumor-infiltrating lymphocytes in primary liver carcinoma. cDNA specific to TCR beta was made from 500 ng of total RNA, with a constant-region primer employed for priming. Libraries for TCR beta were built through three nested multiplex PCR rounds, which together made up a slightly modified ARM-PCR procedure. A C-beta reverse primer and TRBV1-TRBV30 forward primers served in each of the first two PCR rounds, at 9 to 11 cycles apiece. In TCRdb, the multiplex PCR reads were re-called with MiXCR into one record per CDR3 protein. Seen here are tens of thousands of distinct CDR3 sequences, over 60% observed once, and the top ten hold around 44%. Starting material for RNA and DNA co-extraction consisted of roughly 18-34 mg of unsorted bulk tissue. The specimen was liver tumor tissue from sampling region 4. This sample's subset: tumor region T4, right-lateral pole. The receptors derive from a man aged 35 to 55 with primary liver carcinoma and hepatitis B virus infection.

With regard to this clonotype: Without the conserved terminal phenylalanine or tryptophan, this CDR3 likely stems from a read error. The DNA is omitted, as the CDR3 cannot be located on it reliably, and the CDR3 follows TCRdb's listing. This CDR3 is CASSVGGYERYI. The V and J genes are TRBV10-2 and TRBJ2-7; TRBD1 is the table's D call and was not checked against the DNA. Germline CDR1 reads WSHSY; CDR2 reads SAAADI. The CDR3 region is 12 residues in length, termini included.

With regard to this clonotype: At one boundary the junction diverges from the germline segment, which might be a read error. The rearrangement links TRBV6-6 to TRBJ2-7; TRBD2 agrees at 10 bases. The CDR3 runs to 14 residues. The germline gives CDR1 MNHNY, CDR2 SVGAGI (reference sequence). For the CDR3, the DNA is TGTACCAGCAGAAAAGGACTAGCGGTAGGCGGGCAGTACTTC. This codes for CTSRKGLAVGGQYF.

A note on this clonotype: The conserved closing phenylalanine or tryptophan is absent in this CDR3, likely reflecting a read error. The chain recombines TRBV29-1 with TRBJ2-1; TRBD1 might be the D (8 bases). This CDR3 contains 12 residues. Looked up from germline, CDR1 is SQVTM and CDR2 is ANQGSEA. The ends were cut back, 7 bases at V and 9 bases at J, with 16 bases in the middle. The CDR3 nucleotides read TGCAGCGCCAGGACAGGGAGGGCTGAGCAGTTCTCC. It yields the protein CSARTGRAEQFS.

Concerning this clonotype itself: A much more abundant neighbour one base away suggests this may be a read error. The chain uses TRBV6-6 and TRBJ2-7; TRBD1 aligns across 8 bases. The CDR3 is made up of 17 amino acids. Germline V gives CDR1 MNHNY, CDR2 SVGAGI (reference sequence). The CDR3: CTSSPPTGARSSYEQYF. CDR3 nucleotide sequence: TGTACCAGCAGTCCGCCGACAGGGGCCCGGAGCTCCTACGAGCAGTACTTC.

As to this clonotype: A read error may account for a junction end that differs from germline. CDR3 residues: CAWSASRVSGIDMQYF. The DNA of the CDR3 is TGTGCCTGGAGTGCCTCCAGGGTCTCCGGCATAGATATGCAGTATTTT. The chain uses TRBV30 and TRBJ2-3; D perhaps matches TRBD1 (5 bases). The CDR3 has 16 amino acids. CDR1 is GTSNPN and CDR2 is SVGIG in the germline V gene (reference sequence). Using reference TRBV30 and TRBJ2-3 for the parts outside the CDR3, the full variable domain is SQTIHQWPATLVQPVGSPLSLECTVEGTSNPNLYWYRQAAGRGLQLLFYSVGIGQISSEVPQNLSASRPQDRQFILSSKKLLLSDSGFYLCAWSASRVSGIDMQYFGPGTRLTVL.

Notes on this clonotype: A much larger clone is a single base away; this may be a read error. The V gene is TRBV4-3, the J gene TRBJ1-6; possible D gene TRBD1, 6 bases. The germline CDR1 and CDR2 sequences are LGHNA and YSLEER. The CDR3 runs 16 residues. CDR3 DNA: TGCACCAGCAGCTCCTGGGGCAGGGGAAGGAATTCACCCCTCCACTTT. Residues: CTSSSWGRGRNSPLHF.

Only one count was recorded for this clonotype. Given the absence of the conserved phenylalanine or tryptophan at the CDR3 end, a read error is likely. J is TRBJ1-5 and V is TRBV6-2 or TRBV6-3, with D possibly TRBD1 on 6 matching bases. Trimming pared 8 bases from V and 0 bases from J, leaving 14 bases between. The germline V gene encodes CDR1 MNHEY and CDR2 SVGEGT. The CDR3 extends over 15 amino acids. The CDR3 DNA is TGTGCCAGCTGTTTGGACAGTTGTAGCAATCAGCCCCAGCATTCT. It is translated as CASCLDSCSNQPQHS.

As regards this clonotype: Compared with germline, one end of the junction differs, possibly owing to a read error. The J gene is TRBJ2-5, the V gene TRBV12-3 or TRBV12-4; TRBD2 agrees at 7 bases. This CDR3 is 14 amino acids long. The CDR3 sequence: CASSLGGGREAQYF. The CDR3 DNA follows: TGTGCCAGCAGTTTAGGGGGGGGGAGAGAGGCCCAGTATTTC.

This clonotype was observed many times. The V gene is TRBV6-2 or TRBV6-3, the J gene TRBJ1-1; D is uncertain. The germline gives CDR1 MNHEY, CDR2 SVGEGT. This CDR3 has 13 amino acids. V shed 4 bases and J shed 5 bases, with 11 bases lying between them. The CDR3 loop is CASSSPLRTEAFF. CDR3 sequence (DNA): TGTGCCAGCAGTTCCCCCCTTCGTACTGAAGCTTTCTTT.

This chain uses TRBV5-1 with TRBJ2-7, with 10 nucleotides matching TRBD1. CDR1 is SGHRS, CDR2 YFSETQ, per germline. The CDR3 is 14 amino acids. V shed 4 bases, J shed 7 bases, and the junction held 8 bases outside the gene matches. The CDR3 region has the DNA TGCGCCAGCAGCCAGGGACAGGGGCATGAGGAGCAGTACTTC. It is translated as CASSQGQGHEEQYF.